These 30 T cell receptor beta chains share one sample of origin, sequenced in a study of OX40 agonist ivuxolimab in advanced cancers. TCRdb's copy holds only in-frame clones and misses some; the assay was immunoSEQ multiplex PCR. The table shows about 66,000 clones, with approximately 92% occurring only once. The specimen comprised CD4+ or CD8+ T cells sorted from blood, sampled in a trial of the OX40 agonist ivuxolimab. All receptors come from an adult with an advanced solid tumor such as melanoma, head and neck, liver or kidney cancer.

The chain links TRBV30 to TRBJ2-1; TRBD2 agrees at 9 bases. The CDR3 runs 15 residues. Germline-derived CDR1 and CDR2 are GTSNPN and SVGIG (reference sequence). V lost 4 bases and J lost 5; bases outside the gene matches: 9. CDR3 DNA: TGTGCCTGGAACACCGGGACTAGCTTCCACAATGAGCAGTTCTTC. Protein sequence: CAWNTGTSFHNEQFF.

CDR3 loop: CAKGSRGNTEAFF. The DNA of the CDR3 is TGTGCCAAGGGGAGTCGGGGTAACACTGAAGCTTTCTTT. The chain uses TRBV5-4 and TRBJ1-1; tentative D call: TRBD1 (5 bases). The germline V gene has CDR1 SGHNT and CDR2 YYREEE (reference sequence). V was cut by 9 bases and J by 2 bases, with 14 bases left in between. The CDR3 sequence is 13 residues long.

The count of this clone is one. This CDR3 reads CASSNRLDTQYF. DNA of the CDR3: TGCGCCAGCAGTAACAGACTAGATACGCAGTATTTT. This sequence joins TRBV5-1 and TRBJ2-3; D unresolved. CDR1 is SGHRS, CDR2 YFSETQ, per germline. The ends were cut back, 5 bases at V and 5 bases at J, with 9 bases in the middle. The CDR3 length is 12 residues.

This chain connects TRBV5-4 to TRBJ2-1, with a weak D call TRBD1 (6 bases). The CDR3 has 15 residues. The germline V and J ends were trimmed by 0 bases and 3 bases, with 10 bases remaining between them. Germline CDR1 is SGHNT and CDR2 is YYREEE (reference sequence). The DNA for the CDR3 is TGTGCCAGCAGCTTGGGTCGGGACAACTACAATGAGCAGTTCTTC. Protein: CASSLGRDNYNEQFF.

Comments on this clone: Distinct nucleotide sequences in the sample also encode this CDR3. The genes are TRBV9 and TRBJ2-3; D is uncertain. The V end lost 0 bases, the J end lost 0 bases, and 5 bases lay between the germline ends. The CDR3 covers 14 residues. Germline V gives CDR1 SGDLS, CDR2 YYNGEE. The CDR3 DNA reads as TGTGCCAGCAGCGTAGGGGGTAGCACAGATACGCAGTATTTT. It is translated as CASSVGGSTDTQYF.

This rearrangement joins TRBV4-1 to TRBJ2-3; perhaps TRBD2 as D (6 bases). In germline, CDR1 is MGHRA, CDR2 YSYEKL. Trimming stripped 4 bases from V and 3 bases from J, with 14 bases between. The CDR3 runs 15 residues. CDR3 in amino acids: CASSLRRAGTDTQYF. The CDR3 coding sequence is TGCGCCAGCAGCCTCAGGCGGGCGGGGACAGATACGCAGTATTTT.

The rearrangement joins TRBV5-4 to TRBJ2-1; 11 bases align to TRBD2. Germline V gene lookup returns CDR1 SGHNT and CDR2 YYREEE (reference sequence). The CDR3 runs to 15 residues. V gave up 5 bases and J gave up 6 bases; unmatched junction bases: 7. CDR3 region: CASRTIAGGPNEQFF. The CDR3 DNA follows: TGTGCCAGCAGGACTATAGCGGGAGGGCCCAATGAGCAGTTCTTC.

This clone came up once. The chain is built from TRBV30 and TRBJ1-4; TRBD1 matches 7 bases. The CDR3 spans 16 residues. Germline-derived CDR1 and CDR2 are GTSNPN and SVGIG (reference sequence). The ends lost 6 bases at V and 0 bases at J; junction bases unmatched: 10. CDR3 residues: CACHRQGEATNEKLFF. For the CDR3, the DNA is TGTGCCTGTCATCGACAGGGAGAAGCAACTAATGAAAAACTGTTTTTT. Drawing the rest from reference TRBV30 and TRBJ1-4, the complete variable domain is SQTIHQWPATLVQPVGSPLSLECTVEGTSNPNLYWYRQAAGRGLQLLFYSVGIGQISSEVPQNLSASRPQDRQFILSSKKLLLSDSGFYLCACHRQGEATNEKLFFGSGTQLSVL.

The J gene is TRBJ1-1, the V gene TRBV27; D ambiguous. Germline CDR1 MNHEY, CDR2 SMNVEV (reference sequence). Trimming stripped 6 bases from V and 2 bases from J, with 4 bases between. CDR3 length: 11 amino acids. The CDR3: CASRTNTEAFF. The CDR3 DNA follows: TGTGCCAGCAGAACTAACACTGAAGCTTTCTTT.

The chain recombines TRBV7-9 with TRBJ2-7; no definite D call. This CDR3 is 15 amino acids long. The V and J ends lost 4 bases and 2 bases respectively, with 15 bases between them. In germline, CDR1 is SEHNR, CDR2 FQNEAQ (reference sequence). The CDR3 sequence: CASSSVKDLPYEQYF. CDR3 in DNA: TGTGCCAGCAGCTCGGTCAAAGATTTACCCTACGAGCAGTACTTC.

V and J are TRBV27 and TRBJ2-7, with no clear D. The CDR3 length is 11 residues. Per the germline V gene, CDR1 is MNHEY and CDR2 is SMNVEV (reference sequence). V shed 4 bases and J shed 9 bases, with 10 bases lying between them. In nucleotides, the CDR3 is TGTGCCAGCAGTTCCAGTCGGGCGCAGTACTTC. It codes for CASSSSRAQYF.

V and J are TRBV7-9 and TRBJ2-7; 12 nucleotides agree with TRBD1. J gave up 5 bases and V 5 bases, and 13 bases lay outside the gene matches. Germline CDR1 reads SEHNR; CDR2 reads FQNEAQ (reference sequence). The CDR3 sequence is 17 residues long. CDR3: CASSPLGTGQGANEQYF. As DNA, the CDR3 is TGTGCCAGCAGCCCCCTCGGTACGGGACAGGGGGCGAACGAGCAGTACTTC.

The chain carries TRBV5-6 and TRBJ2-5, with D tentatively TRBD1 (6 bases). There are 14 residues in the CDR3. Germline V lookup: CDR1 SGHDT, CDR2 YYEEEE. Trimming cost V 0 bases and J 5 bases, with 11 bases left between them. CDR3 amino acids: CASSLVQGWETQYF. The CDR3 bases are TGTGCCAGCAGCTTGGTGCAGGGGTGGGAGACCCAGTACTTC.

This clone occurred once. J is TRBJ2-4 and V is TRBV4-1; D is undetermined. Trimming pared 0 bases from V and 7 bases from J, leaving 10 bases between. CDR3 length equals 14 residues. CDR1 is MGHRA, CDR2 YSYEKL, per germline. The CDR3 spells CASSQERLGNIQYF. As DNA, the CDR3 is TGCGCCAGCAGCCAAGAGAGGTTAGGGAACATTCAGTACTTC.

The chain carries TRBV7-6 and TRBJ2-1; 11 nucleotides agree with TRBD2. Germline V lookup: CDR1 SGHVS, CDR2 FNYEAQ. The CDR3 is made up of 16 amino acids. V lost 6 bases and J lost 0; bases outside the gene matches: 4. This CDR3 is CASRGLAESSYNEQFF. CDR3 coding DNA: TGTGCCAGCAGGGGACTAGCGGAATCCTCCTACAATGAGCAGTTCTTC.

This chain connects TRBV5-1 to TRBJ2-3, with D possibly TRBD1 on 8 matching bases. The CDR3 covers 17 residues. Trimming removed 2 bases from V and 0 bases from J, with 16 bases in between. Per germline, CDR1 SGHRS and CDR2 YFSETQ. The CDR3 DNA follows: TGCGCCAGCAGCTTCGGGGGGACAGGCTCTAGCACAGATACGCAGTATTTT. This encodes CASSFGGTGSSTDTQYF.

This rearrangement joins TRBV15 to TRBJ2-7, with 7 bases lining up with TRBD2. The CDR3 is 15 residues long. The trim removed 5 bases at V and 0 bases at J, leaving 7 bases unmatched. The germline gives CDR1 LNHNV, CDR2 YYDKDF (reference sequence). The CDR3 spells CATSLVGGNSYEQYF. The DNA for the CDR3 is TGTGCCACCAGCCTGGTGGGGGGGAACTCCTACGAGCAGTACTTC.

The chain is built from TRBV27 and TRBJ2-5, with a possible D match to TRBD1 (6 bases). The CDR3 extends over 15 amino acids. The V end was cut by 7 bases, the J end by 6 bases, with 21 bases between. Per the germline V gene, CDR1 is MNHEY and CDR2 is SMNVEV (reference sequence). The CDR3 region is CASKSSRTGFQTQYF. Here the CDR3 DNA reads TGTGCCAGCAAGTCCTCCCGTACAGGGTTTCAGACCCAGTACTTC.

The J gene is TRBJ2-1, the V gene TRBV10-3; 8 bases match TRBD2. The CDR3 length is 12 residues. The V gene end was trimmed by 11 bases and the J gene end by 6 bases; junction bases not matched to a gene: 6. Germline V gene sequence: CDR1 ENHRY, CDR2 SYGVKD. The CDR3, as DNA: TGTGCCGCCGGTCGGGGGGGCAATGAGCAGTTCTTC. Translating gives CAAGRGGNEQFF.

The CDR3 sequence is CASSLFGELFF. CDR3 DNA: TGTGCCAGCAGTTTGTTCGGGGAGCTGTTTTTT. The rearrangement joins TRBV28 to TRBJ2-2, with D unresolved. Trimming took 3 bases from V and 7 from J, leaving 3 bases between them. The length of the CDR3 is 11 residues. The V gene's germline CDR1 is MDHEN and CDR2 SYDVKM.

The J gene is TRBJ2-7, the V gene TRBV2, with 9 bases fitting TRBD1. V shed 3 bases and J 0 bases; nucleotides not matched to a gene: 3. Germline V lookup: CDR1 SNHLY, CDR2 FYNNEI. This CDR3 contains 15 residues. DNA for the CDR3: TGTGCCAGCAGTGACCCGGGACAGGGCTCCTACGAGCAGTACTTC. This translates into CASSDPGQGSYEQYF. The full variable domain, rest sourced from reference TRBV2 and TRBJ2-7, is EPEVTQTPSHQVTQMGQEVILRCVPISNHLYFYWYRQILGQKVEFLVSFYNNEISEKSEIFDDQFSVERPDGSNFTLKIRSTKLEDSAMYFCASSDPGQGSYEQYFGPGTRLTVT.

The CDR3 reads CASGRALGTGELFF. The CDR3, as DNA: TGCGCCAGCGGGCGGGCACTCGGCACCGGGGAGCTGTTTTTT. The chain uses TRBV5-1 and TRBJ2-2, with TRBD2 as a possible D gene (5 bases). CDR1 and CDR2 (germline): SGHRS, YFSETQ. The CDR3 is 14 amino acids. V was pared by 7 bases and J by 4 bases, with 14 bases between. Complete variable domain (other parts from reference TRBV5-1 and TRBJ2-2): KAGVTQTPRYLIKTRGQQVTLSCSPISGHRSVSWYQQTPGQGLQFLFEYFSETQRNKGNFPGRFSGRQFSNSRSEMNVSTLELGDSALYLCASGRALGTGELFFGEGSRLTVL.

This clone was seen at least ten times. This chain uses TRBV7-9 with TRBJ2-7; 7 positions match TRBD1. CDR1 SEHNR and CDR2 FQNEAQ come from the germline V gene (reference sequence). J lost 2 bases, V lost 1 base, and 8 bases had no gene match. The CDR3 runs 16 residues. CDR3 nucleotides: TGTGCCAGCAGCTTAGACGTTTGGGACAGCACCTACGAGCAGTACTTC. It is translated as CASSLDVWDSTYEQYF.

The J gene is TRBJ1-5, the V gene TRBV27; D unresolved. The ends were cut back, 6 bases at V and 3 bases at J, with 9 bases in the middle. The CDR3 extends over 13 amino acids. Germline V gene data show CDR1 as MNHEY and CDR2 as SMNVEV (reference sequence). CDR3 region: CASRIGFNQPQHF. The DNA of the CDR3 is TGTGCCAGCAGGATAGGGTTCAATCAGCCCCAGCATTTT.

This chain links TRBV7-8 with TRBJ2-7; 7 nucleotides match TRBD1. CDR3 length equals 14 residues. Germline trimming cut 7 bases from V and 4 bases from J; bases unmatched to any gene: 10. Germline CDR1 SGHVS, CDR2 FQNEAQ. As DNA, the CDR3 is TGTGCCAGCAACCCCACGGACAGGCTATACGAGCAGTACTTC. Translating gives CASNPTDRLYEQYF.

The chain uses TRBV2 and TRBJ1-2; the match to TRBD1 covers 7 bases. The V gene's germline CDR1 is SNHLY and CDR2 FYNNEI. The CDR3 runs 15 residues. V gave up 6 bases and J gave up 3 bases; unmatched junction bases: 10. The CDR3 DNA reads TGTGCCAGCAGAGGCACAGGGGAGGGTTACTATGGCTACACCTTC. This encodes CASRGTGEGYYGYTF. Full variable domain (outside the CDR3, taken from reference TRBV2 and TRBJ1-2): EPEVTQTPSHQVTQMGQEVILRCVPISNHLYFYWYRQILGQKVEFLVSFYNNEISEKSEIFDDQFSVERPDGSNFTLKIRSTKLEDSAMYFCASRGTGEGYYGYTFGSGTRLTVV.

V and J are TRBV29-1 and TRBJ2-1, with 16 bases matching TRBD2. With V trimmed by 2 bases and J by 0 bases, 4 bases remained unmatched. Germline-derived CDR1 and CDR2 are SQVTM and ANQGSEA. The CDR3 spans 18 residues. Written as DNA, the CDR3 is TGCAGCGTTGAACCGGGACTAGCGGGAGGGAGCTCCTACAATGAGCAGTTCTTC. Translation: CSVEPGLAGGSSYNEQFF.

The V gene is TRBV27, the J gene TRBJ1-2; D not certain. This CDR3 spans 12 amino acids. Germline CDR1 and CDR2: MNHEY and SMNVEV (reference sequence). V lost 6 bases and J lost 4, with 9 bases in between. The CDR3 DNA reads TGTGCCAGCAGCTCCAGGCCCTATGGCTACACCTTC. The encoded protein is CASSSRPYGYTF.

The chain uses TRBV4-1 and TRBJ2-3; D possibly corresponds to TRBD2 (5 bases). The CDR3 runs 14 residues. V lost 1 base and J lost 4, with 9 bases in between. CDR1 is MGHRA, CDR2 YSYEKL, per germline. The CDR3 is CASSQVRASDTQYF. As DNA, the CDR3 is TGCGCCAGCAGCCAAGTGCGGGCGTCAGATACGCAGTATTTT.

The chain recombines TRBV15 with TRBJ2-5, with D possibly being TRBD1 (6 bases). Trimming shortened V by 3 bases and J by 2 bases, and 10 bases separated the two germline ends. The CDR3 length is 14 residues. Germline-derived CDR1 and CDR2 are LNHNV and YYDKDF (reference sequence). The CDR3 spells CATSRGAIQETQYF. DNA of the CDR3: TGTGCCACCAGCAGGGGGGCGATACAAGAGACCCAGTACTTC.